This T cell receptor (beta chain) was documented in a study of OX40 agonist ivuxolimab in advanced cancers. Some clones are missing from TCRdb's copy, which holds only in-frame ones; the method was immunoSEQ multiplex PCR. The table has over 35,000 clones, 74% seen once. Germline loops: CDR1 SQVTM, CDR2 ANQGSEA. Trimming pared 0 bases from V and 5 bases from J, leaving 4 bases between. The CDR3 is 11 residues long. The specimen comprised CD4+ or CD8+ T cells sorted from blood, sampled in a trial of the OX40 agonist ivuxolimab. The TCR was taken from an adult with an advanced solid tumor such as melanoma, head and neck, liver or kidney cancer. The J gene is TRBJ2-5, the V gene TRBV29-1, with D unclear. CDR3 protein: CSVEEGETQYF. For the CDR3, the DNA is TGCAGCGTTGAAGAAGGGGAGACCCAGTACTTC.